This T cell receptor (beta chain) derives from a study of a mutant IDH1 vaccine in newly diagnosed glioma. About the study: The treated population exhibited a male proportion of about 62%, a female proportion of about 40%, and a mean age of approximately 41 years. Regarding the study as a whole: A vaccine-induced immune response developed in about 93% of the patients.

Described time point: baseline, week 1 (first vaccination visit). Treatment meaning: pre-vaccination baseline after standard-of-care therapy. V was cut by 3 bases and J by 1 base, with 11 bases left in between. CDR3 length: 15 residues. The germline gives CDR1 LGHNA, CDR2 YSLEER. Produced via immunoSEQ multiplex PCR; TCRdb's table is partial and in-frame only. The table records 60,000 to 75,000 clones, 70% to 80% of them present only once. About this clone itself: What it recognizes is unknown.

The sample here was PBMCs, taken from a glioma patient treated with radiotherapy, temozolomide or both. The chain links TRBV4-3 to TRBJ2-3; D is unclear. The source is a man aged 50 or older with glioma. As DNA, the CDR3 is TGCGCCAGCAGCCAGAGGTCCTTCGGCACAGATACGCAGTATTTT. Its protein is CASSQRSFGTDTQYF.